This T cell receptor (beta chain) originates from a study of neurological immune-mediated disorders. TCRdb re-analysed the 5' RACE reads in MiXCR, keeping a single row per CDR3 protein. Among under 45,000 distinct CDR3 sequences listed, 2.5% were seen once. The germline CDR1 and CDR2 sequences are MNHNY and SVGAGI (reference sequence). This CDR3 is 13 amino acids long. V lost 3 bases and J 2 bases, leaving 6 bases between the germline ends. This clonotype was observed at least ten times. The receptor was derived from a man between 45 and 60 years old with multiple sclerosis. Sequencing input: PBMCs. The J gene is TRBJ2-3, the V gene TRBV6-6; no definite D call. This CDR3 reads CASSYYHTDTQYF. CDR3 DNA: TGTGCCAGCAGTTATTACCACACAGATACGCAGTATTTT.